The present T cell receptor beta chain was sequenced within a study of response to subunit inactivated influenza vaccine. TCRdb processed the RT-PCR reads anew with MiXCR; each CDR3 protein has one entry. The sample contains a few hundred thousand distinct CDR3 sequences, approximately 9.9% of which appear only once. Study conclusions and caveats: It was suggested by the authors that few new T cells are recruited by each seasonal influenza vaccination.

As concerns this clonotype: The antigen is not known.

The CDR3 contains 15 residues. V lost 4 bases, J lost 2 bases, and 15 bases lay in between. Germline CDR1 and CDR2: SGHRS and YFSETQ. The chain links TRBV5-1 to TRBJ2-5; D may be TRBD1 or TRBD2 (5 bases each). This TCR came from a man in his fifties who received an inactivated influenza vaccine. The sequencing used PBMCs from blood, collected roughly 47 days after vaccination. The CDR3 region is CASSLTGTRQETQYF. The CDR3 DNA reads TGCGCCAGCAGCCTTACCGGGACGAGGCAAGAGACCCAGTACTTC. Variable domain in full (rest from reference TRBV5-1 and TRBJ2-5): KAGVTQTPRYLIKTRGQQVTLSCSPISGHRSVSWYQQTPGQGLQFLFEYFSETQRNKGNFPGRFSGRQFSNSRSEMNVSTLELGDSALYLCASSLTGTRQETQYFGPGTRLLVL.